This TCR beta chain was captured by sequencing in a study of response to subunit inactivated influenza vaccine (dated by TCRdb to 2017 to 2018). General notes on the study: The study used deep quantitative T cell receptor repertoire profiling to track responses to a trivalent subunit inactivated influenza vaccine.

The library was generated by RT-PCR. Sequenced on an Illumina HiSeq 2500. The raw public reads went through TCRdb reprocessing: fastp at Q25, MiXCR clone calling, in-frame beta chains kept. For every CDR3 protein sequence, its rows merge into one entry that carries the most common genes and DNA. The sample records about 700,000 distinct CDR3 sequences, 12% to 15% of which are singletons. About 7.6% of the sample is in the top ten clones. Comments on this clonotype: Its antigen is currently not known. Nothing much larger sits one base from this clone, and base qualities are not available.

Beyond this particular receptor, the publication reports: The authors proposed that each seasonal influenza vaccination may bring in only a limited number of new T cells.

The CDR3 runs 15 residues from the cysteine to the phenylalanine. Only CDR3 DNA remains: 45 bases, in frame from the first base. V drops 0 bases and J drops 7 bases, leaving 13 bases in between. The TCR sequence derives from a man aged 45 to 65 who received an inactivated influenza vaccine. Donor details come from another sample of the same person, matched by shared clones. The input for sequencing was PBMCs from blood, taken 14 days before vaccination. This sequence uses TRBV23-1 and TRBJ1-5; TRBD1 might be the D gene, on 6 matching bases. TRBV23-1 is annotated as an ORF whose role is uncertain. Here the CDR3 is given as CASSQSWRGGQPQHF. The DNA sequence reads TGCGCCAGCAGTCAATCCTGGAGGGGGGGACAGCCCCAGCATTTT.